Described below is a single TCR beta chain sequence and its context. Its matching antigen is unknown. Time point reported: pre-sensitization, week 0. The treatment: therapeutic diphenylcyclopropenone sensitization with weekly scalp DPC. The data derive from a study of human T cells and chemical hapten exposure. For the study at large: 0.01% DPC was applied to the upper back in patch tests, which were read at 6 days. Study-level points and caveats: Among TCRs, those above 1 in 1000 frequency were unaffected by DPC sensitization. The formation of large CDR3 similarity clusters by expanded TCRs significantly exceeded that of controls.

A single record per CDR3 protein comes from TCRdb applying MiXCR to the RACE reads. The sample has around 350,000 distinct CDR3 sequences, around 5.5% seen once; the top ten hold over 6.5%. This CDR3 has 15 residues. V was clipped by 5 bases and J by 5 bases, with 18 bases between them. Germline values: CDR1 MNHEY, CDR2 SVGAGI. The material sequenced was whole blood, taken in connection with sensitization to the hapten diphenylcyclopropenone (DPC). This TCR came from a woman aged 18-29 years with alopecia areata. Some clones in this sample may be carry-over from other donors' samples. This sequence joins TRBV6-5 and TRBJ1-1; a possible D gene is TRBD1 (5 bases). The CDR3 coding sequence is TGTGCCAGCAGTCACCGGAGGGACTATGTGACTGAAGCTTTCTTT. Encoded protein: CASSHRRDYVTEAFF.